This record concerns one T cell receptor beta chain sequence. Original handling: Estimation of nucleated cell counts was performed using reference gene primer amplification. This table comes from immunoSEQ multiplex PCR, and its TCRdb copy is limited to in-frame clones, with some not included. Clonal size and the V and J genes are those of that table, whereas D and trimming came from the DNA. The profile shows about 52,000 clones, 86% of them singletons. These data come from a study of blood T cell repertoires in COVID-19. Study at large: Specimens from acute and convalescent COVID-19 originated in the United States, Italy and Spain. In each case, the material was cDNA or gDNA derived from T cells, B-cell-depleted T cells, or PBMCs.

Germline V CDR1 and CDR2: SGHDT, YYEEEE. The V and J ends lost 3 bases and 4 bases, in that order; junction bases with no gene match: 5. CDR3 length: 14 amino acids. The receptor was isolated from a woman older than 75 with acute or convalescent COVID-19. The source material was peripheral blood. The chain joins TRBV5-6 to TRBJ1-1, with 8 bases fitting TRBD1. In DNA, the CDR3 is TGTGCCAGCAGCTCTACAGGGGGGACCACTGAAGCTTTCTTT. Its translation is CASSSTGGTTEAFF.